This TCR beta chain was retrieved from a study of cytomegalovirus exposure and HLA in healthy donors. Study in general: The 100 to 150 validation repertoires matched the 500 to 750 first-cohort repertoires in platform, a later analysis reported. Findings and limits, study-wide: Diagnosis of cytomegalovirus status made by the classifier reportedly showed high specificity and sensitivity.

To note about this clone: No antigen is known for it.

Sequencing was performed with immunoSEQ multiplex PCR; in TCRdb, only in-frame clones are kept and a portion is missing. The table includes about 220,000 clones, about 89% detected once. V gave up 1 base and J gave up 0 bases, with 16 bases separating them. CDR3 size: 18 residues. CDR1 is SGHAT and CDR2 is FQNNGV in the germline V gene. While the first cohort had some 700 subjects, the donors belonged to the separate validation cohort of about 120 subjects. The receptor's source is a young woman in good health and CMV-seronegative. This sequence joins TRBV11-2 and TRBJ2-1, with a tentative D call TRBD2 (6 bases). Sequenced sample: PBMCs. The CDR3 DNA follows: TGTGCCAGCAGCTTAGCTCGCTTTAGCGGCAGCTCCTACAATGAGCAGTTCTTC. As protein: CASSLARFSGSSYNEQFF.